Listed here are 17 T cell receptor beta chains from one sample, sequenced in a study of metastatic and nonmetastatic thyroid tumors. TCRdb re-clonotyped the PCR reads through MiXCR. The data contain 15,000 to 20,000 clones, 22% of them singletons. All patients reached thyroid surgery having received no treatment beforehand. Sequencing used tumor tissue. Receptors originate from a male donor with papillary thyroid cancer or a benign thyroid nodule (not recorded which). Some clones in this sample may be carry-over from other donors' samples.

This clone was picked up many times. The CDR3 region is CSASMGPSNQPQHF. The CDR3 bases are TGCAGTGCCTCTATGGGCCCAAGCAATCAGCCCCAGCATTTT. V and J are TRBV20-1 and TRBJ1-5, with D unclear. The CDR3 totals 14 residues. The ends were cut back, 6 bases at V and 1 base at J, with 13 bases in the middle. Germline V gives CDR1 DFQATT, CDR2 SNEGSKA (reference sequence).

In its sample, this clone was seen a few times. A much larger clone lies one base from this, so it may be a read error. The chain is built from TRBV11-2 and TRBJ2-1; D is possibly TRBD2 (5 bases). The length of the CDR3 is 16 residues. CDR1 is SGHAT, CDR2 FQNNGV, per germline. CDR3 residues: CAGSPTLGSSYNEQFF. The CDR3 DNA reads as TGTGCCGGCAGCCCCACCTTGGGGAGCTCCTACAATGAGCAGTTCTTC.

This clone occurred many times. The chain links TRBV7-6 to TRBJ2-7, with D tentatively TRBD2 (5 bases). This CDR3 has 13 amino acids. Germline values: CDR1 SGHVS, CDR2 FNYEAQ. Trimming removed 5 bases at V and 4 bases at J, with 12 bases between. The CDR3 here is CASSPRGSYEQYF. CDR3 sequence (DNA): TGTGCCAGCAGCCCGCGAGGGAGTTACGAGCAGTACTTC. The full variable domain, completed using reference TRBV7-6 and TRBJ2-7, is GAGVSQSPRYKVTKRGQDVALRCDPISGHVSLYWYRQALGQGPEFLTYFNYEAQQDKSGLPNDRFSAERPEGSISTLTIQRTEQRDSAMYRCASSPRGSYEQYFGPGTRLTVT.

This clone was detected a few times. With a much larger clone just one base away, this may be a read error. The final CDR3 position lacks the conserved phenylalanine or tryptophan, pointing to a likely read error. The chain uses TRBV28 and TRBJ2-1; 7 bases map to TRBD1. Germline V lookup: CDR1 MDHEN, CDR2 SYDVKM. This CDR3 contains 12 residues. Trimming removed 3 bases from V and 12 bases from J; junction bases left unmatched: 5. CDR3 bases: TGTGCCAGCAGTTTCCTCTACAGGGGGCAGTTCTTA. Translated: CASSFLYRGQFL.

By share, this clone counts as medium-sized. The gene calls are TRBV6-1 and TRBJ2-7, with 9 bases lining up with TRBD2. The CDR3 is 13 residues long. Germline V gives CDR1 MNHNS, CDR2 SASEGT. With 0 bases clipped from V and 10 bases from J, the junction kept 4 bases outside the gene matches. CDR3 nucleotides: TGTGCCAGCAGTGAAGCGGCAGCGGGAGGTCAGTACTTC. Translated: CASSEAAAGGQYF.

This clone was observed a handful of times. A much larger clone is a single base away; this may be a read error. This chain links TRBV12-3 or TRBV12-4 with TRBJ2-5; 11 bases fit TRBD1. The CDR3 length is 15 residues. The CDR3 bases are TGTGCCAACAGTCCGAGAGGACAGGGGGCGGGGACCCAGTACTTC. Its protein is CANSPRGQGAGTQYF.

Worth noting for this clone: A much larger clone differs by one base, so this may be a read error. The chain recombines TRBV20-1 with TRBJ2-3; TRBD2 aligns across 8 bases. Germline V gene lookup returns CDR1 DFQATT and CDR2 SNEGSKA (reference sequence). The CDR3 loop spans 11 amino acids. The DNA for the CDR3 is TGCAGACCGGCGGGGGGTGATACGCAGTATTTT. This translates into CRPAGGDTQYF.

This clone was observed many times. The chain employs TRBV6-4 and TRBJ2-2; D remains unclear. CDR1 and CDR2 (germline): MRHNA, SNTAGT. V dropped 2 bases and J dropped 2 bases, with 3 bases sitting between them. This CDR3 contains 13 residues. The CDR3 reads CASSDVNTGELFF. CDR3 bases: TGTGCCAGCAGTGACGTAAACACCGGGGAGCTGTTTTTT.

In this sample, this clone turned up many times. The chain employs TRBV18 and TRBJ2-6; 7 bases map to TRBD2. The junction had 8 bases not matched to a gene; V was cut back by 3 bases and J by 0 bases. The CDR3 has 18 residues. CDR1 and CDR2 (germline): KGHSH, LQKENI. The CDR3 sequence is CASSPTGGSFSGANVLTF. The CDR3, as DNA: TGTGCCAGCTCACCGACGGGAGGTTCTTTCTCTGGGGCCAACGTCCTGACTTTC.

This clone has a handful of counts. The chain links TRBV5-1 to TRBJ2-7, with D unresolved. CDR3 size: 11 residues. Germline V CDR1 and CDR2: SGHRS, YFSETQ. The ends were cut back, 7 bases at V and 6 bases at J, with 11 bases in the middle. The CDR3 region has the DNA TGCGCCAGCGAGCCTCGGTTCGAGCAGTACTTC. It encodes CASEPRFEQYF.

This clone has a count of ten or more. The chain has TRBV7-2 and TRBJ2-7, with TRBD1 identical over 9 bases. The V gene's germline CDR1 is SGHTA and CDR2 FQGNSA. The CDR3 extends over 13 amino acids. Germline trimming cut 6 bases from V and 4 bases from J; bases unmatched to any gene: 4. In DNA, the CDR3 is TGTGCCAGCAGACAGGGGGCTCGGTACGAGCAGTACTTC. Protein: CASRQGARYEQYF.

This clone has more than one count but fewer than ten. The rearrangement links TRBV27 to TRBJ2-1; no definite D call. The germline V gene has CDR1 MNHEY and CDR2 SMNVEV (reference sequence). CDR3 length: 13 residues. The V gene lost 3 bases and the J gene lost 5 bases, with 8 bases spanning the gap. CDR3 sequence reads: CASSFSANNEQFF. The CDR3 nucleotides read TGTGCCAGCAGTTTTTCGGCCAACAATGAGCAGTTCTTC.

This clone is classed as medium-sized. This chain uses TRBV6-1 with TRBJ2-7; D ambiguous. Germline V gives CDR1 MNHNS, CDR2 SASEGT. V was shortened by 8 bases and J by 2 bases, with 16 bases between the two germline ends. The CDR3 covers 14 residues. Here the CDR3 DNA reads TGTGCCAGCTTAGGATTGAGATTACCCTACGAGCAGTACTTC. Amino acids: CASLGLRLPYEQYF.

The chain combines TRBV4-1 with TRBJ2-3, with D possibly being TRBD1 or TRBD2 (5 bases each). The germline V and J ends were trimmed by 0 bases and 0 bases, with 13 bases remaining between them. The V gene's germline CDR1 is MGHRA and CDR2 YSYEKL. The CDR3 is made up of 17 amino acids. For the CDR3, the DNA is TGCGCCAGCAGCCAAGACGGGGCTACCAGTAGCACAGATACGCAGTATTTT. This encodes CASSQDGATSSTDTQYF.

In its sample, this clone was seen many times. CDR3 loop: CASSYGVGYEQFF. Written as DNA, the CDR3 is TGTGCCAGCAGTTACGGGGTGGGTTATGAGCAGTTCTTC. The gene calls are TRBV6-2 or TRBV6-3 and TRBJ2-1; no clear D. The V gene's germline CDR1 is MNHEY and CDR2 SVGEGT. CDR3 length: 13 amino acids. The germline V and J ends were trimmed by 2 bases and 8 bases, with 10 bases remaining between them.

This clone showed up many times. The chain uses TRBV20-1 and TRBJ2-1, with TRBD2 identical over 9 bases. There are 15 residues in the CDR3. Trimming at V came to 4 bases and at J to 1 base, leaving 5 bases not matched to a gene. CDR1 and CDR2 (germline): DFQATT, SNEGSKA (reference sequence). The CDR3 loop reads CSATSGRKSYNEQFF. CDR3 in DNA: TGCAGTGCTACAAGCGGGAGGAAATCCTACAATGAGCAGTTCTTC.

At least ten counts were recorded for this clone. The V and J genes are TRBV11-2 and TRBJ2-7, with D unresolved. This CDR3 region has 11 residues. V lost 2 bases to trimming and J lost 4 bases, with 3 bases between them. Germline loops: CDR1 SGHAT, CDR2 FQNNGV. This CDR3 is CASSLIYEQYF. The CDR3 region has the DNA TGTGCCAGCAGCTTAATTTACGAGCAGTACTTC.